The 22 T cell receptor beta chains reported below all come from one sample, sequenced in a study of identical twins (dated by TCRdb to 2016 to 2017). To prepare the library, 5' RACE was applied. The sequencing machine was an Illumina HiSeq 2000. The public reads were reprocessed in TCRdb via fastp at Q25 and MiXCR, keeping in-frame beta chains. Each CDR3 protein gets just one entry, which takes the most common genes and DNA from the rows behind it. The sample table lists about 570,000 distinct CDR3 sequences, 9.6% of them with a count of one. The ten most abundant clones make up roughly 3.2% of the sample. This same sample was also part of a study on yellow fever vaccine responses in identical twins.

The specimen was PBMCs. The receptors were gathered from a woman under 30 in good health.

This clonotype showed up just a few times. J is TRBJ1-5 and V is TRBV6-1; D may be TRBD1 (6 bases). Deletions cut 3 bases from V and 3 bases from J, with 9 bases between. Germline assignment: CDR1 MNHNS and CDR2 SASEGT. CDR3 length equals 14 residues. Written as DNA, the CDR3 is TGTGCCAGCAGTGATGGACAGATCAATCAGCCCCAGCATTTT. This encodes CASSDGQINQPQHF.

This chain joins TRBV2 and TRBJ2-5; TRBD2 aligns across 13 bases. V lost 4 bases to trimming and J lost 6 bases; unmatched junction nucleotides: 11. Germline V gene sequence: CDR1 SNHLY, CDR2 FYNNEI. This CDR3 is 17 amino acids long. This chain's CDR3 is CASSALTSGRAKQTQYF. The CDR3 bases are TGTGCCAGCAGTGCGCTTACTAGCGGGAGGGCGAAACAGACCCAGTACTTC.

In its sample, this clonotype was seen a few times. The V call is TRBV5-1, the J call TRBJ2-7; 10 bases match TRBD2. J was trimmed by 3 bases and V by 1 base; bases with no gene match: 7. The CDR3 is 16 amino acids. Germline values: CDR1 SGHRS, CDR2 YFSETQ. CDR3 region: CASSLISSGGFYEQYF. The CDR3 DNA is TGCGCCAGCAGCTTGATTTCTAGCGGGGGTTTCTACGAGCAGTACTTC. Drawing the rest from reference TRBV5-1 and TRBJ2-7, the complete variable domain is KAGVTQTPRYLIKTRGQQVTLSCSPISGHRSVSWYQQTPGQGLQFLFEYFSETQRNKGNFPGRFSGRQFSNSRSEMNVSTLELGDSALYLCASSLISSGGFYEQYFGPGTRLTVT.

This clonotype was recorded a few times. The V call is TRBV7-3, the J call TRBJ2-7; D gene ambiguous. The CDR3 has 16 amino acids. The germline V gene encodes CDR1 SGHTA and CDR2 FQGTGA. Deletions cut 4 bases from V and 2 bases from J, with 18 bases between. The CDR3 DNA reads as TGTGCCAGCAGCTCGCCACCTTGGACCAATCCCTACGAGCAGTACTTC. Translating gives CASSSPPWTNPYEQYF.

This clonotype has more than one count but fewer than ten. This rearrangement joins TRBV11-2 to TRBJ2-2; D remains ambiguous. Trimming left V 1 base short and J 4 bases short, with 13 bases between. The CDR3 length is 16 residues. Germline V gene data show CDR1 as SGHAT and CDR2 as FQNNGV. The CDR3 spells CASSLARIEFTGELFF. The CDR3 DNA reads TGTGCCAGCAGCTTAGCAAGAATAGAATTCACCGGGGAGCTGTTTTTT.

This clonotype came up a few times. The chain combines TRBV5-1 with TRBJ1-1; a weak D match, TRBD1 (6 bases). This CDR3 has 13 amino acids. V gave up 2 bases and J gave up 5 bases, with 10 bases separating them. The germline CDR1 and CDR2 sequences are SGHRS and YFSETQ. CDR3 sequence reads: CASSFGGRTEAFF. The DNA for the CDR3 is TGCGCCAGCAGCTTCGGGGGCCGTACTGAAGCTTTCTTT.

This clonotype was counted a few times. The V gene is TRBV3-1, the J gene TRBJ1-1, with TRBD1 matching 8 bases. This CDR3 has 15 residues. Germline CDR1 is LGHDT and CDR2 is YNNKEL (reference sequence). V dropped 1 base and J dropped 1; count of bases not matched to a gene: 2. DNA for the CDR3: TGTGCCAGCAGCCAAGTGACAGGGGAGAACACTGAAGCTTTCTTT. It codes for CASSQVTGENTEAFF.

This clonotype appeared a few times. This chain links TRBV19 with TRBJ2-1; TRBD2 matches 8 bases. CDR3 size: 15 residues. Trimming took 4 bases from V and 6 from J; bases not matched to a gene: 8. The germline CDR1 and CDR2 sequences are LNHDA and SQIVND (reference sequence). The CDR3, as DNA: TGTGCCAGTAGTACCTTGGGCCTAGCGGGCAATGAGCAGTTCTTC. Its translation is CASSTLGLAGNEQFF.

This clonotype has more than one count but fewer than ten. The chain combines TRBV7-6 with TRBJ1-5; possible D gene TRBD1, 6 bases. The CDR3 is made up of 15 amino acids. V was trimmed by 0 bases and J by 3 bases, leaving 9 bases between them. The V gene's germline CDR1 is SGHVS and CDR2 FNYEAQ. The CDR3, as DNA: TGTGCCAGCAGCTTAGCGTCAGGGGTCAATCAGCCCCAGCATTTT. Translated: CASSLASGVNQPQHF.

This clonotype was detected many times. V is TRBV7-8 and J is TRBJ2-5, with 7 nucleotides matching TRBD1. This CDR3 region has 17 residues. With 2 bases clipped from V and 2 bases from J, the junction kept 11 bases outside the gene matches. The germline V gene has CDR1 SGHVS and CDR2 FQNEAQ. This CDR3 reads CASSLRARQGGQETQYF. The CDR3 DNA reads TGTGCCAGCAGCTTAAGGGCGAGACAGGGCGGACAAGAGACCCAGTACTTC.

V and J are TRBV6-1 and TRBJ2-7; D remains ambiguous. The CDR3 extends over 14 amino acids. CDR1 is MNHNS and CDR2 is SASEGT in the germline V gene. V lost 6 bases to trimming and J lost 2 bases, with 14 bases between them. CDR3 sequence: CASRKAGAAYEQYF. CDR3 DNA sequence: TGTGCCAGCAGAAAAGCCGGTGCCGCCTACGAGCAGTACTTC.

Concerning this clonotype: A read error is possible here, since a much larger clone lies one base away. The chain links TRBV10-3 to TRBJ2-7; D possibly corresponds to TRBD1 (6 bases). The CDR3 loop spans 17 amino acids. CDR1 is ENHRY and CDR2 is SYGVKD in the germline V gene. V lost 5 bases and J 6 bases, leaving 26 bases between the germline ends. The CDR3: CAISLFGRQGRGSEQYF. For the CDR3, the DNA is TGTGCCATCAGTTTGTTTGGACGTCAAGGCAGGGGAAGCGAGCAGTACTTC.

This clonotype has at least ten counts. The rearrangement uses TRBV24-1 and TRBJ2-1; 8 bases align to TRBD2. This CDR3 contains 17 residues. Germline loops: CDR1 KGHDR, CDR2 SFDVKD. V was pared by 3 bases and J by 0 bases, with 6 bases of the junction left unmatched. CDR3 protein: CATSDPTSGLSYNEQFF. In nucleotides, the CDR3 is TGTGCCACCAGTGATCCCACTAGCGGCCTCTCCTACAATGAGCAGTTCTTC.

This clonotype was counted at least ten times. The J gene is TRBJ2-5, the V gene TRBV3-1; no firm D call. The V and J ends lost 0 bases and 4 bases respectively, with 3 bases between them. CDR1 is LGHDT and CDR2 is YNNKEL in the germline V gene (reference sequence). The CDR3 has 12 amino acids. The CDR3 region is CASSQDLETQYF. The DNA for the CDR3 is TGTGCCAGCAGCCAAGATTTAGAGACCCAGTACTTC.

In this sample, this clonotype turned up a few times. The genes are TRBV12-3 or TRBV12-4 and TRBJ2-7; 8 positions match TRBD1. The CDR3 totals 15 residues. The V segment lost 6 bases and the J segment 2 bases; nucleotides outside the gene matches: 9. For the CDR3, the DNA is TGTGCCAGCAGCTCGGACAGGGCCACCCCCTACGAGCAGTACTTC. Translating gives CASSSDRATPYEQYF.

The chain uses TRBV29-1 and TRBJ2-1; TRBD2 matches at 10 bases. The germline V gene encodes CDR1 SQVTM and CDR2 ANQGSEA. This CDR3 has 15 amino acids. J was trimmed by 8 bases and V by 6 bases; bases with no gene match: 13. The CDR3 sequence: CSVNSGLAAWDEQFF. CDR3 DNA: TGCAGCGTCAATTCAGGACTAGCGGCCTGGGATGAGCAGTTCTTC.

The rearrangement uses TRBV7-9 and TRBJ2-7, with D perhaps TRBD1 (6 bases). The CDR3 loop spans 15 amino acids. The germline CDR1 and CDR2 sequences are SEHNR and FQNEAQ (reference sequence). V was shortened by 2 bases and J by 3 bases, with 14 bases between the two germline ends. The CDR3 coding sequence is TGTGCCAGCAGCTTATCCCCACAGGGTTACTACGAGCAGTACTTC. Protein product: CASSLSPQGYYEQYF.

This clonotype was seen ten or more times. CDR3 protein: CASRTGAGGREQYF. CDR3 nucleotide sequence: TGCGCCAGCAGAACAGGGGCAGGGGGCAGGGAGCAGTACTTC. The chain uses TRBV5-1 and TRBJ2-7, with TRBD1 matching over 8 bases. Per germline, CDR1 SGHRS and CDR2 YFSETQ. J gave up 7 bases and V 5 bases, and 11 bases lay outside the gene matches. This CDR3 is built from 14 residues.

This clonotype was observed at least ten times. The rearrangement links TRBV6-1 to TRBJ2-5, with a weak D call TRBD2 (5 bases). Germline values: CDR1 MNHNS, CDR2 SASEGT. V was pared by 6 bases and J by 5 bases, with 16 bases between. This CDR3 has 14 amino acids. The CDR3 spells CASRRAGVGETQYF. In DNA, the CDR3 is TGTGCCAGCAGAAGGGCGGGTGTAGGGGAGACCCAGTACTTC.

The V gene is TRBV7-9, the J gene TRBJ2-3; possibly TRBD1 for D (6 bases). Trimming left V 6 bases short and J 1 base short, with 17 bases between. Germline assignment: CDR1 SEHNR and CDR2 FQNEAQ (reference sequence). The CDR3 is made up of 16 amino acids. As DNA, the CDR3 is TGTGCCAGCAGATCGGACAGAACACTGGGCACAGATACGCAGTATTTT. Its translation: CASRSDRTLGTDTQYF. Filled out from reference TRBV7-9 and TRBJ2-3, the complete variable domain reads DTGVSQNPRHKITKRGQNVTFRCDPISEHNRLYWYRQTLGQGPEFLTYFQNEAQLEKSRLLSDRFSAERPKGSFSTLEIQRTEQGDSAMYLCASRSDRTLGTDTQYFGPGTRLTVL.

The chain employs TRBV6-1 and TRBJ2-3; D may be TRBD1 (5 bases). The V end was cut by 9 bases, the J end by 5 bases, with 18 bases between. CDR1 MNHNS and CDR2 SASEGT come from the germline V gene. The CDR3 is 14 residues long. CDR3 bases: TGTGCCAGGGGGCAGGGCAAATGGAAAGATACGCAGTATTTT. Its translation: CARGQGKWKDTQYF.

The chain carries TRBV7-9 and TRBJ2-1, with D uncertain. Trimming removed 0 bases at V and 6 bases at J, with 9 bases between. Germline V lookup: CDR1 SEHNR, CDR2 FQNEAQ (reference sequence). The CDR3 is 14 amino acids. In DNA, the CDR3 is TGTGCCAGCAGCTTAGCTTTCTCGTCCAATGAGCAGTTCTTC. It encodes CASSLAFSSNEQFF.